This entry describes one T cell receptor beta chain. It lacks a known antigen. No clone much larger than this one lies a single base away; base qualities are absent. V is cut by 4 bases and J by 1 base, and the space between the germline ends is 7 bases. Including the terminal cysteine and phenylalanine, the CDR3 comprises 13 residues. Only CDR3 DNA remains: 39 bases, in frame from the first base. Based on the germline V gene (reference sequence), the CDR1 and CDR2 sequences are SEHNR and FQNEAQ. Whole blood was collected in K2EDTA tubes by collaborating institutions according to the institutions' own protocols. For TCRbeta analysis, collaborators shipped samples in one of three forms: frozen whole blood, isolated PBMCs, or DNA extracted from either of those sample types. TCRbeta CDR3 regions were amplified from genomic DNA by means of the immunoSEQ Assay, a bias-controlled multiplex PCR. From the authors' description of their analysis: Nucleated cell counts per sample were estimated from amplification of reference gene primers within the assay. Sequence reads were collapsed and filtered to measure the absolute abundance of every unique TCRbeta CDR3 rearrangement. Productive Simpson clonality was computed per sample as the square root of Simpson's diversity index over productive rearrangements. Sourced from immuneACCESS, this table was stored by TCRdb with only in-frame sequences that have V and J called. A share of the clones is absent; for the studies checked, an unresolved V gene accounts for under half, and the remainder has no known explanation. The V and J calls and clone size were taken over from that table, and D and trimming were inferred from the DNA. The sample records 85,000 to 90,000 clones, 87% of which are singletons. The ten top clones hold over 0.95% of the sample.

This record belongs to a study of blood T cell repertoires in COVID-19 (TCRdb year 2020). Describing the broader study: Collaborator samples came from the United States, Italy and Spain and covered acute and convalescent phases of COVID-19. The material from the prospective study consisted of cDNA or gDNA derived from T cells, B-cell-depleted T cells, or PBMCs. Subjects who had been exposed to COVID-19, were actively infected with it, or had recovered from it provided the deeply sampled blood TCRbeta repertoires that made up the dataset. A freely available public database, intended as a resource for researchers studying the immune response to SARS-CoV-2, is where the repertoires were released. The samples were drawn from the first 160 participants of the ongoing ImmuneRACE study and from over 950 subjects provided by 6 global collaborators. Sample metadata almost always included a de-identified subject ID, COVID-19 status, age in years and sex. Where available, HLA class I and class II types were taken from metadata supplied by the sample provider and were not determined by assay-based typing.

The study at large found these results: The amount of clinical and demographic metadata varied by source and participant and was provided uncurated.

This chain joins TRBV7-9 to TRBJ2-5, with an unclear D gene assignment. Specimen: peripheral blood. This TCR was recovered from a human donor in a cohort sampled during active COVID-19. The sequenced DNA: TGTGCCAGCAGCTACTCGGGCCAAGAGACCCAGTACTTC. It specifies CASSYSGQETQYF. When the CDR3 is completed using the reference TRBV7-9 and TRBJ2-5 genes on either side, the full variable domain is DTGVSQNPRHKITKRGQNVTFRCDPISEHNRLYWYRQTLGQGPEFLTYFQNEAQLEKSRLLSDRFSAERPKGSFSTLEIQRTEQGDSAMYLCASSYSGQETQYFGPGTRLLVL.